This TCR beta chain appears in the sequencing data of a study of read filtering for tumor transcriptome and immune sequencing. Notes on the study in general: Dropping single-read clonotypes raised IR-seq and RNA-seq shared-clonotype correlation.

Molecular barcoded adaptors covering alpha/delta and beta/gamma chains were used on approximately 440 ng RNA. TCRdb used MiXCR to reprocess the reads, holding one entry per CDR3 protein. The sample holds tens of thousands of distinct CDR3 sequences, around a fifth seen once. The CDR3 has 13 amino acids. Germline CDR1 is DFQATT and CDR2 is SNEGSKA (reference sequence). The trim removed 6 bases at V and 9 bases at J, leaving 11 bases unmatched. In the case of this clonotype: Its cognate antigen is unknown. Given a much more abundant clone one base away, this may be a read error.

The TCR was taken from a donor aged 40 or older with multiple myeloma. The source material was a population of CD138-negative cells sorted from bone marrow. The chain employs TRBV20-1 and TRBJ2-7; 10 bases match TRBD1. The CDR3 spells CSARQGAIDGQYF. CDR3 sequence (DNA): TGCAGTGCCAGACAGGGGGCGATCGACGGGCAGTACTTC.